This is a list of T cell receptor beta chains from one sample in a study of graft-versus-host responses after intestinal transplantation. Sequencing was performed with immunoSEQ multiplex PCR; in TCRdb, only in-frame clones are kept and a portion is missing. The table has over 80,000 clones, 91% seen once. Their target antigens are unknown. Material: unstimulated CD4+ T cells sorted from spleen or lymph node cells, obtained before transplant. The receptors were gathered from a human donor who was the organ donor for an intestinal transplant. The CDR3 runs from the conserved cysteine through the conserved F or W. Each record gives: clone size, V gene, D gene, J gene, CDR3 DNA, CDR3 protein. The D gene is left open where the match is weak. The size of a clone is reported for some rows only, either as once, few or many, or as a class for expanded clones.

NA	TRBV7-2	NA	TRBJ2-7	TGTGCCAGCAGCTTAGGCAGGGTCTACGAGCAGTACTTC	CASSLGRVYEQYF
NA	TRBV27	TRBD2	TRBJ2-1	TGTGCCAGCAGTTTATTTTTTCTAGCGGGATACAATGAGCAGTTCTTC	CASSLFFLAGYNEQFF
NA	TRBV19	NA	TRBJ2-3	TGTGCCAGTAGTCATCGGACAGTCACAGATACGCAGTATTTT	CASSHRTVTDTQYF
NA	TRBV7-3	NA	TRBJ1-2	TGTGCCAGCAGTTCCTCCGCCAGGGGAAGCGGCTACACCTTC	CASSSSARGSGYTF
NA	TRBV18	NA	TRBJ2-7	TGTGCCAGCTCACCAATAGCGGTGGGGGTTGGGGACGAGCAGTACTTC	CASSPIAVGVGDEQYF
few	TRBV19	NA	TRBJ1-1	TGTGCCAGTATCCCCGTGGGGGGGCAGGGCACTGAAGCTTTCTTT	CASIPVGGQGTEAFF
NA	TRBV4-3	TRBD1	TRBJ1-3	TGCGCCAGCAGCCAAGACGGGACAGGGGGAAACACCATATATTTT	CASSQDGTGGNTIYF
NA	TRBV27	TRBD1	TRBJ1-2	TGTGCCACCGGCCCGGGACAGGGAGTTGGCTACACCTTC	CATGPGQGVGYTF
NA	TRBV7-9	NA	TRBJ1-4	TGTGCCAGCCAGGGTAAAGAAAAACTGTTTTTT	CASQGKEKLFF
NA	TRBV9	NA	TRBJ2-1	TGTGCCAGCAGCGCTAGCCTCTCTGGGGAGCAGTTCTTC	CASSASLSGEQFF
NA	TRBV6-5	NA	TRBJ2-7	TGTGCCAGCAGTTACTTGAGGACACAGAGCTCCTACGAGCAGTACTTC	CASSYLRTQSSYEQYF
NA	TRBV29-1	NA	TRBJ1-3	TGCAGCGTCCTGACAGGACCGGCTGGAAACACCATATATTTT	CSVLTGPAGNTIYF
NA	TRBV4-1	TRBD2	TRBJ2-2	TGCGCCAGCAGCCAAGTAAGAGGACTAGCGGGGGGCCTGGGCACCGGGGAGCTGTTTTTT	CASSQVRGLAGGLGTGELFF
NA	TRBV7-2	NA	TRBJ2-1	TGTGCCAGCAGCTTAGCTCTGGCGGGCAATGAGCAGTTCTTC	CASSLALAGNEQFF
NA	TRBV7-3	TRBD2	TRBJ2-1	TGTGCCAGCAGCTTGGAAAGCGGGGGGGCTGGTTCCTACAATGAGCAGTTCTTC	CASSLESGGAGSYNEQFF
NA	TRBV27	TRBD2	TRBJ2-1	TGTGCCAGCAGACTGCCGCCTAGCGGGGAATTCTTC	CASRLPPSGEFF
NA	TRBV7-2	NA	TRBJ1-4	TGTGCCAGCAGCTTTTCAGGGAAGGGTGAAAAACTGTTTTTT	CASSFSGKGEKLFF
NA	TRBV6-5	NA	TRBJ1-2	TGTGCCAGCAGTTACTCGCCCCCGTCCCAGGCGGGTGGCTACACCTTC	CASSYSPPSQAGGYTF
few	TRBV28	NA	TRBJ1-1	TGTGCCAGCAGTGTGGGGGCGAACACTGAAGCTTTCTTT	CASSVGANTEAFF
NA	TRBV11-2	NA	TRBJ1-5	TGTGCCAGCAGCTTAGGAACAGGGAAGGAGCCCCAGCATTTT	CASSLGTGKEPQHF
NA	TRBV7-6	NA	TRBJ1-1	TGTGCCAGCAGCTTAAGGGGGGGCACTGAAGCTTTCTTT	CASSLRGGTEAFF
NA	TRBV6-6	TRBD2	TRBJ2-5	TGTGCCAGCAGTTCGTTTAGGACTAGCGGGGGGGAGACCCAGTACTTC	CASSSFRTSGGETQYF
NA	TRBV28	NA	TRBJ1-4	TGTGCCAGCAGCAGGGGTGAAAAACTGTTTTTT	CASSRGEKLFF
NA	TRBV7-2	NA	TRBJ1-6	TGTGCCAGCAGCTTAGATCAGGGTCCTAATTCACCCCTCCACTTT	CASSLDQGPNSPLHF
NA	TRBV4-1	TRBD2	TRBJ2-1	TGCGCCAGCAGCCAAGCCGCCGGGACTAGACACAATGAGCAGTTCTTC	CASSQAAGTRHNEQFF
NA	TRBV18	NA	TRBJ2-3	TGTGCCAGCTCACCGCAAACGACAGGAGCGGCAGATACGCAGTATTTT	CASSPQTTGAADTQYF
NA	TRBV5-3	NA	TRBJ2-1	TGTGCCAGAAGCTTCACAGGCTCCTACAATGAGCAGTTCTTC	CARSFTGSYNEQFF
once	TRBV5-4	TRBD1	TRBJ1-2	TGTGCCAGCAGCTCAGCAGGGGACAGGGGCTACACCTTC	CASSSAGDRGYTF
NA	TRBV19	NA	TRBJ1-1	TGTGCCAGTAGCATTAAACCCCAGGGGAACACTGAAGCTTTCTTT	CASSIKPQGNTEAFF
NA	TRBV7-9	TRBD1	TRBJ2-7	TGTGCCAGCAGCTCGCGGACAGGGCCCCCGACCCGCTCCTACGAGCAGTACTTC	CASSSRTGPPTRSYEQYF
NA	TRBV5-1	NA	TRBJ2-5	TGCGCCAGCAGCTTGGGCGGGCAGGAGACCCAGTACTTC	CASSLGGQETQYF
NA	TRBV4-3	TRBD1	TRBJ1-1	TGCGCCAGCAGCCACAGGACAGGGGGGGAGAACACTGAAGCTTTCTTT	CASSHRTGGENTEAFF
NA	TRBV7-8	TRBD2	TRBJ2-3	TGTGCCAGCAGCCGGTCGATCGCGGGGGGCACAGATACGCAGTATTTT	CASSRSIAGGTDTQYF
NA	TRBV7-8	NA	TRBJ2-2	TGTGCCAGCGATCGCCGGGAAGGGATGAACACCGGGGAGCTGTTTTTT	CASDRREGMNTGELFF
NA	TRBV5-8	TRBD1	TRBJ1-5	TGTGCCAGCAGCCAGGACAGGGGGGATCAGCCCCAGCATTTT	CASSQDRGDQPQHF
NA	TRBV2	NA	TRBJ1-5	TGTGCCAGCAGTGAAAAAGCTCTTCAGGGGAATCAGCCCCAGCATTTT	CASSEKALQGNQPQHF
NA	TRBV27	TRBD2	TRBJ2-1	TGTGCCAGCAGTTTCGACGCTAGAGCGGGGCACTACAATGAGCAGTTCTTC	CASSFDARAGHYNEQFF
once	TRBV2	TRBD2	TRBJ2-5	TGTGCCAGCAGTGGGACTAGCGGGGGGGCGGGGACCCAGTACTTC	CASSGTSGGAGTQYF
NA	TRBV11-2	TRBD2	TRBJ2-5	TGTGCCAGCAGCTTAGGAGCGGGGGGAGGGGAGACCCAGTACTTC	CASSLGAGGGETQYF
NA	TRBV2	TRBD2	TRBJ2-5	TGTGCCAGCAGGCGGGCTAGCGGCCAAGAGACCCAGTACTTC	CASRRASGQETQYF
NA	TRBV7-2	TRBD1	TRBJ1-3	TGTGCCAGCAGGCGGGACAGGGGGAGATCTGGAAACACCATATATTTT	CASRRDRGRSGNTIYF
NA	TRBV7-8	NA	TRBJ1-1	TGTGCCAGCAGCCCTAGTCGGATCTCGGAAGCTTTCTTT	CASSPSRISEAFF